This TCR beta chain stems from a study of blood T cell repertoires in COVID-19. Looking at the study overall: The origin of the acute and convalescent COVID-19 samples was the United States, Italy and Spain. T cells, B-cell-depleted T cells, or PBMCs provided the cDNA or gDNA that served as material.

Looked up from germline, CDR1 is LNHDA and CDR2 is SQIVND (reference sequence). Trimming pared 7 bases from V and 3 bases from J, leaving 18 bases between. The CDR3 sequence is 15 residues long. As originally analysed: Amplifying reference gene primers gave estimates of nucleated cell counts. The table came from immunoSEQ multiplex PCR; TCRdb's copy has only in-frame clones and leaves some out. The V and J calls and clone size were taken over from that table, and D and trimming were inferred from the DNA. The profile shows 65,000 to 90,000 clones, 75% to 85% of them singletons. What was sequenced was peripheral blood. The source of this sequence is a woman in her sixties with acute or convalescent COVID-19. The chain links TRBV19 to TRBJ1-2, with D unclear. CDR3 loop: CASKSSGVGDYGYTF. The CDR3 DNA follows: TGTGCCAGTAAAAGTTCTGGCGTCGGGGACTATGGCTACACCTTC.